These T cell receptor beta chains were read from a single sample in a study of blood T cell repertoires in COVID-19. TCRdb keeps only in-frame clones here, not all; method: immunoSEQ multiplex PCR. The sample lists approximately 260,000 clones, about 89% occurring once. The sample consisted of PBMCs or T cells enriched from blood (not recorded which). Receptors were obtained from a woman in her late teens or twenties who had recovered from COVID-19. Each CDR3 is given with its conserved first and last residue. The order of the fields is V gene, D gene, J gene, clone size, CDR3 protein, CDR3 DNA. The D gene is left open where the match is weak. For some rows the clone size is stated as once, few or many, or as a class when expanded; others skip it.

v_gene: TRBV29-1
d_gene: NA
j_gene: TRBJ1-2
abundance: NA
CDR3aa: CSVPSRFFGYTF
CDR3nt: TGCAGCGTCCCCTCCAGGTTTTTTGGCTACACCTTC

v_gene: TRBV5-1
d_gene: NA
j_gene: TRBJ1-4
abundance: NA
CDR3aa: CASSRSNEKLFF
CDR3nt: TGCGCCAGCAGCCGGAGTAATGAAAAACTGTTTTTT

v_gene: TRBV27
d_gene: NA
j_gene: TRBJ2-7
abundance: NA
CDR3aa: CVSKKGANEQYF
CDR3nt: TGTGTAAGTAAGAAAGGAGCGAACGAGCAGTACTTC

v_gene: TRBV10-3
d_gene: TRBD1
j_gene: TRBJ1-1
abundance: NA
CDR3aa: CAISEARGRTEAFF
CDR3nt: TGTGCCATCAGTGAGGCCAGGGGGCGGACTGAAGCTTTCTTT

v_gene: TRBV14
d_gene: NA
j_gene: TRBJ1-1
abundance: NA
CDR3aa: CASSQADRLNTEAFF
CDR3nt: TGTGCCAGCAGCCAAGCGGACAGATTGAACACTGAAGCTTTCTTT

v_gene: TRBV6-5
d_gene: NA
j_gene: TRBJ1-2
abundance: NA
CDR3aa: CASSSTGLVGYTF
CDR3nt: TGTGCCAGCAGTTCGACAGGACTAGTCGGCTACACCTTC

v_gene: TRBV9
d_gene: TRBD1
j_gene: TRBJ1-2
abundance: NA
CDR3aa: CASSVGTGSHYGYTF
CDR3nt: TGTGCCAGCAGCGTGGGGACAGGGAGTCATTATGGCTACACCTTC

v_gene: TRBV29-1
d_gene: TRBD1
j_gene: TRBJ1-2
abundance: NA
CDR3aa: CSVGGDRGHPGNYGYTF
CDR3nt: TGCAGCGTTGGTGGGGACAGGGGGCATCCGGGGAACTATGGCTACACCTTC

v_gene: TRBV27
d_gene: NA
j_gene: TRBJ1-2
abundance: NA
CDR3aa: CASSLEHPKVYGYTF
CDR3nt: TGTGCCAGCAGTTTGGAGCACCCGAAGGTTTATGGCTACACCTTC

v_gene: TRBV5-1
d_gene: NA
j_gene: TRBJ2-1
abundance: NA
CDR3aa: CASSLRAQGLTYNEQFF
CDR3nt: TGCGCCAGCAGCTTGCGGGCGCAGGGACTCACCTACAATGAGCAGTTCTTC

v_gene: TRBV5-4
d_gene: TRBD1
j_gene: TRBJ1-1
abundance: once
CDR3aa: CASVIQGARTEAFF
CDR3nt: TGTGCCAGCGTGATCCAGGGGGCGAGGACTGAAGCTTTCTTT

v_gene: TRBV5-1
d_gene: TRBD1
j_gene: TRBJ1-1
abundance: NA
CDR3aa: CASRMTGGMNTEAFF
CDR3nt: TGCGCCAGCAGGATGACAGGGGGCATGAACACTGAAGCTTTCTTT

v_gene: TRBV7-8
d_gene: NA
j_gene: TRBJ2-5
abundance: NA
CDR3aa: CASSLGGANQETQYF
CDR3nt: TGTGCCAGCAGTCTAGGAGGGGCAAACCAAGAGACCCAGTACTTC

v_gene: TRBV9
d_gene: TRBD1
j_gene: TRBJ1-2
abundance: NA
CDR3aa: CASSASGTENYGYTF
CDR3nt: TGTGCCAGCAGCGCCTCCGGGACAGAGAACTATGGCTACACCTTC

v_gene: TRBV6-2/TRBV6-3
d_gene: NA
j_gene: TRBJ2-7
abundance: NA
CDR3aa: CASSSGAEQYF
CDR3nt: TGTGCCAGCAGTTCCGGTGCCGAGCAGTACTTC

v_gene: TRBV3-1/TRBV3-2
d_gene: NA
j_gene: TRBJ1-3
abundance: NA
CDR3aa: CASSQASYNSGNTIYF
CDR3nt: TGTGCCAGCAGCCAAGCTTCGTATAACTCTGGAAACACCATATATTTT

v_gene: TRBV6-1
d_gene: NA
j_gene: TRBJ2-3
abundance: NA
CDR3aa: CASSEAGRGGQLASDTQYF
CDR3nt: TGTGCCAGCAGTGAAGCTGGGAGGGGGGGCCAACTAGCGAGCGATACGCAGTATTTT

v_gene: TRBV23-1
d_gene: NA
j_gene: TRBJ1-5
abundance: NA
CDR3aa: CASSQTGRCNQPQHF
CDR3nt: TGCGCCAGCAGTCAAACAGGCAGATGCAATCAGCCCCAGCATTTT

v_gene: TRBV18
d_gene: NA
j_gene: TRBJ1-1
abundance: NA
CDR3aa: CASSQGGGNTEAFF
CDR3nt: TGTGCCAGCTCACAAGGGGGGGGGAACACTGAAGCTTTCTTT

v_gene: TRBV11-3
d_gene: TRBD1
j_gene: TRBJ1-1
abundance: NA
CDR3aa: CASSLRGQGNTEAFF
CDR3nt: TGTGCCAGCAGCTTAAGGGGACAGGGGAACACTGAAGCTTTCTTT

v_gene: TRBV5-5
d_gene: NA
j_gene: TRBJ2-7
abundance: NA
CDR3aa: CASSLVQGRGDEQYF
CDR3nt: TGTGCCAGCAGCTTGGTTCAGGGCCGTGGGGACGAGCAGTACTTC

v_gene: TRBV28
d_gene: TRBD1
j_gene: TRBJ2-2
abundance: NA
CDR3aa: CASSTLGTGGPGELFF
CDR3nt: TGTGCCAGCAGTACCCTTGGGACAGGGGGCCCCGGGGAGCTGTTTTTT

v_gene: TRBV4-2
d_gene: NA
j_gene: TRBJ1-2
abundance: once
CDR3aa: CASSQDLQVYGYTF
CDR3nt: TGTGCCAGCAGCCAAGATTTACAGGTTTATGGCTACACCTTC

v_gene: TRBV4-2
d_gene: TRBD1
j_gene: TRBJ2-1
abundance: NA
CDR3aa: CASSQTQGAAYNEQFF
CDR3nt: TGTGCCAGCAGCCAAACACAGGGGGCAGCCTACAATGAGCAGTTCTTC

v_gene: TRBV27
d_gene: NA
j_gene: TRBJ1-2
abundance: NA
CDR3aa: CASSFSDSPSGYTF
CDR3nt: TGTGCCAGCAGTTTTTCGGACAGCCCATCTGGCTACACCTTC

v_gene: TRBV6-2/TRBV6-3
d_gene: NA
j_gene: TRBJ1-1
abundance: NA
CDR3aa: CASSYPLAWGGTEAFF
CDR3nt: TGTGCCAGCAGTTACCCTCTAGCATGGGGGGGGACTGAAGCTTTCTTT

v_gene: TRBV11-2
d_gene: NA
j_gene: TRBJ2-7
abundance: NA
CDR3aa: CASSFQGVYEQYF
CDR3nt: TGTGCCAGCAGCTTTCAAGGGGTCTACGAGCAGTACTTC